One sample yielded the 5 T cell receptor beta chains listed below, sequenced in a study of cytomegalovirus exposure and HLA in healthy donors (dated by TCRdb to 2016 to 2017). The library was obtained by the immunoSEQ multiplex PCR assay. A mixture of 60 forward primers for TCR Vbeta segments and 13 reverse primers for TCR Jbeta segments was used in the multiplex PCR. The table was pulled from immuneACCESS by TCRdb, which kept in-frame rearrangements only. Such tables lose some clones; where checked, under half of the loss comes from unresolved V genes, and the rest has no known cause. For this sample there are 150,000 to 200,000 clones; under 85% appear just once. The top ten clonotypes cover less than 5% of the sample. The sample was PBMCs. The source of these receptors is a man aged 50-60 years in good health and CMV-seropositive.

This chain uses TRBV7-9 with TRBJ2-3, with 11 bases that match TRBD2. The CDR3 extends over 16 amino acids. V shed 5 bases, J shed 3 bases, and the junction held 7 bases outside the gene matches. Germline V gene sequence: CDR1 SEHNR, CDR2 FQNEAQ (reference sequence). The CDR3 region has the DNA TGTGCCAGCAGCCCTGTGACTAGCGGGATAACAGATACGCAGTATTTT. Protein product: CASSPVTSGITDTQYF.

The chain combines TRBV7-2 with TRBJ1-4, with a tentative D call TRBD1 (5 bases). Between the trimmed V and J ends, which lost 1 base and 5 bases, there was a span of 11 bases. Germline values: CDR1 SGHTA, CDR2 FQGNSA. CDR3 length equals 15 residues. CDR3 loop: CASSLGGGENEKLFF. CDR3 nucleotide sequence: TGTGCCAGCAGCTTAGGCGGGGGGGAAAATGAAAAACTGTTTTTT.

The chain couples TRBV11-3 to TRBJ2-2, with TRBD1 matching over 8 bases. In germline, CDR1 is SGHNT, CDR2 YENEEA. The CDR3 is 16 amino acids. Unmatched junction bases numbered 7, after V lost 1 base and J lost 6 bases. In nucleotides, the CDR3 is TGTGCCAGCAGCTTAGGGACAGGGAGACACTCCGGGGAGCTGTTTTTT. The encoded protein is CASSLGTGRHSGELFF.

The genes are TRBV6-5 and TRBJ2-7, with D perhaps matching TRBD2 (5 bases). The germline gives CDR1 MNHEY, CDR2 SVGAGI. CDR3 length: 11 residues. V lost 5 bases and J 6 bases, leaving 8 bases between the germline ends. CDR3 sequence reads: CASSEAGEQYF. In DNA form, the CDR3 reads TGTGCCAGCAGTGAGGCGGGCGAGCAGTACTTC.

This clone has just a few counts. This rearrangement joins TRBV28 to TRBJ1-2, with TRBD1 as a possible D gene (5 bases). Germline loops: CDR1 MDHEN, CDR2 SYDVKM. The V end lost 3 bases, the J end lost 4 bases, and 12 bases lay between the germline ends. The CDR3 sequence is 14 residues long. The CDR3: CASSLEQGAYGYTF. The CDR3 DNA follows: TGTGCCAGCAGTTTGGAGCAGGGCGCCTATGGCTACACCTTC.